A single count supports the clone carrying this T cell receptor (beta chain). The antigen is undetermined. This sample is drawn from a study of Ad26.COV2.S vaccination and SARS-CoV-2 variants. Study at large: The study gave Ad26.COV2.S intramuscularly, once or twice 56 days apart. Study results and caveats: Participants in the vaccine arm had higher spike-specific TCR breadth; placebo recipients had lower.

The assay was immunoSEQ multiplex PCR, and TCRdb's table has in-frame clones only and misses some. This table has 350,000 to 450,000 clones, 70% to 90% appearing once. This CDR3 contains 16 residues. Indicated treatment: around 19 received Ad26.COV2.S at low or high dose, single or two shots; several received placebo; per-sample allocation not given. Collection of samples fell on day 63 after the first vaccine or placebo injection. Boston provided a donor who was an adult aged 18-55 years. This clonotype was sampled from a person between 18 and 59 years old who received the Ad26.COV2.S COVID-19 vaccine or a placebo. The chain is built from TRBV21-1 and TRBJ2-2; TRBD2, the D gene given by the table, was not confirmed from the DNA. TRBV21-1 has pseudogene status. This sample comprised peripheral blood, obtained in a trial of Ad26.COV2.S vaccine versus placebo. The CDR3 loop reads CASSAQLAGETGELFF. The CDR3 DNA reads as TGTGCCAGCAGCGCCCAACTAGCGGGAGAAACCGGGGAGCTGTTTTTT.